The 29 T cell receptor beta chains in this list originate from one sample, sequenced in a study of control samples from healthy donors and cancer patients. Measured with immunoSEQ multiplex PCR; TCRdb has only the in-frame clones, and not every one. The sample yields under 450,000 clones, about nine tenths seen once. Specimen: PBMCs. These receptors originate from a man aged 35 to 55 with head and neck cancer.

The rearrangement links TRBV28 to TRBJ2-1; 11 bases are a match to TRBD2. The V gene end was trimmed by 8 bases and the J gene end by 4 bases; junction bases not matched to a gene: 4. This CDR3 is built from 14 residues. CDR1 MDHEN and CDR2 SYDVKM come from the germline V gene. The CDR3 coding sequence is TGTGCCAGCGGACTAGCGGGTCTATACAATGAGCAGTTCTTC. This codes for CASGLAGLYNEQFF.

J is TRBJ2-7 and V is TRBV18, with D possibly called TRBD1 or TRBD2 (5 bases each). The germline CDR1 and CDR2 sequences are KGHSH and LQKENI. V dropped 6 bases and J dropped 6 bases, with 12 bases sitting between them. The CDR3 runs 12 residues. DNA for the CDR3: TGTGCCAGCTCCGTCGGGGCGGGCGAGCAGTACTTC. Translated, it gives CASSVGAGEQYF. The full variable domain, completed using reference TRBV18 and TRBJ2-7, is NAGVMQNPRHLVRRRGQEARLRCSPMKGHSHVYWYRQLPEEGLKFMVYLQKENIIDESGMPKERFSAEFPKEGPSILRIQQVVRGDSAAYFCASSVGAGEQYFGPGTRLTVT.

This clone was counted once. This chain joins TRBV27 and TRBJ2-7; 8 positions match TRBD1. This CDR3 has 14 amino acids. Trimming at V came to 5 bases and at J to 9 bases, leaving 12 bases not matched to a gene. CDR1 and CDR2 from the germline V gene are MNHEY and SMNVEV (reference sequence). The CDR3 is CASSAGTGPPPQYF. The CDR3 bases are TGTGCCAGCAGTGCCGGGACAGGTCCTCCCCCGCAGTACTTC.

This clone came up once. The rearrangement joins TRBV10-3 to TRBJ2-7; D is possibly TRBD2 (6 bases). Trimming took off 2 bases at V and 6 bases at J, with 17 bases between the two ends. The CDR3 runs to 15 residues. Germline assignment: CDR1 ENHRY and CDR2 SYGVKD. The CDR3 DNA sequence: TGTGCCATCAGTGAGAAGATAGCGGCGGGGTTCGAGCAGTACTTC. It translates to CAISEKIAAGFEQYF.

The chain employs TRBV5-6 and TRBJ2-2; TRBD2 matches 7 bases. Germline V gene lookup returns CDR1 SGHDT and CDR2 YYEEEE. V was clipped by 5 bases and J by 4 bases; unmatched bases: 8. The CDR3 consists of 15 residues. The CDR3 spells CASRAAGFITGELFF. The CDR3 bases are TGTGCCAGCAGAGCAGCGGGATTCATCACCGGGGAGCTGTTTTTT.

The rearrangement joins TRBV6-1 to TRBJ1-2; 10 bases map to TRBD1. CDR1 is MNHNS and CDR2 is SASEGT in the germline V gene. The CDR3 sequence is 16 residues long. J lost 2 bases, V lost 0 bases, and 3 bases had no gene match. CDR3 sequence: CASSEALDRGNYGYTF. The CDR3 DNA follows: TGTGCCAGCAGTGAAGCGCTGGACAGGGGGAACTATGGCTACACCTTC.

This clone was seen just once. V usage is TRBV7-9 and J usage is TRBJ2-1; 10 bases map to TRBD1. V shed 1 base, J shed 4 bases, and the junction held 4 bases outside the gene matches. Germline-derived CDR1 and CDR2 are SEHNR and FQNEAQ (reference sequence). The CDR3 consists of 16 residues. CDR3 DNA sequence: TGTGCCAGCAGCTTAGTAGACAGGGGGCTATACAATGAGCAGTTCTTC. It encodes CASSLVDRGLYNEQFF.

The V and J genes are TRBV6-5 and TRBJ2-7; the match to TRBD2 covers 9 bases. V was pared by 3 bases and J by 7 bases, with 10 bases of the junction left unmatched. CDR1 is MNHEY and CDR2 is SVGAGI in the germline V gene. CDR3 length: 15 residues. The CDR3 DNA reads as TGTGCCAGCAGTTATATAGCTAGCGGGGAAATAGAGCAGTACTTC. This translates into CASSYIASGEIEQYF.

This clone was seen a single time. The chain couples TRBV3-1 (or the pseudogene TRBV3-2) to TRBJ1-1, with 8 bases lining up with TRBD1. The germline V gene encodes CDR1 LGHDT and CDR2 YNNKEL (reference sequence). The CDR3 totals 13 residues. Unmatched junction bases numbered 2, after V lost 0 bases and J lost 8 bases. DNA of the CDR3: TGTGCCAGCAGCCAAGATTGGGACAGGGAAGCTTTCTTT. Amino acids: CASSQDWDREAFF.

The DNA for the CDR3 is TGTGCCAGCAGGCGGGACAGGTACACTGAAGCTTTCTTT. This translates into CASRRDRYTEAFF. V and J are TRBV27 and TRBJ1-1, with 8 bases fitting TRBD1. Losses at the gene ends were 6 bases for V and 3 bases for J; bases not matched to a gene: 3. Germline V gene lookup returns CDR1 MNHEY and CDR2 SMNVEV (reference sequence). The CDR3 spans 13 residues.

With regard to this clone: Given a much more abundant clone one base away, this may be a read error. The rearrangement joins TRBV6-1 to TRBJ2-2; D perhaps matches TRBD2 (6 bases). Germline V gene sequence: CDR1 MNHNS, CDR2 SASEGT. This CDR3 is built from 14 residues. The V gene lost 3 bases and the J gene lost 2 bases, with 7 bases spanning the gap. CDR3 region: CASSEGTNTGELFF. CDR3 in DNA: TGTGCCAGCAGTGAGGGGACTAACACCGGGGAGCTGTTTTTT.

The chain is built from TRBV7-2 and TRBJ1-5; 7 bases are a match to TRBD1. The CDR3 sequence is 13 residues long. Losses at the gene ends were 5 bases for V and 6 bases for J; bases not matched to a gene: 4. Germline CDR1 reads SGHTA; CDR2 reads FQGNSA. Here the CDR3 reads CASSDRASQPQHF. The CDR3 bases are TGTGCCAGCAGCGACAGGGCCAGTCAGCCCCAGCATTTT.

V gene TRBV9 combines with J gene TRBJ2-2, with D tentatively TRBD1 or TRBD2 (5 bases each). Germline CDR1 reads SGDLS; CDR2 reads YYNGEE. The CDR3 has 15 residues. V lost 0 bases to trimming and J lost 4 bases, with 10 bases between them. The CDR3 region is CASSVDLRGTGELFF. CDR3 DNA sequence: TGTGCCAGCAGCGTAGACCTGAGGGGCACCGGGGAGCTGTTTTTT. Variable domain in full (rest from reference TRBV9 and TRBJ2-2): DSGVTQTPKHLITATGQRVTLRCSPRSGDLSVYWYQQSLDQGLQFLIQYYNGEERAKGNILERFSAQQFPDLHSELNLSSLELGDSALYFCASSVDLRGTGELFFGEGSRLTVL.

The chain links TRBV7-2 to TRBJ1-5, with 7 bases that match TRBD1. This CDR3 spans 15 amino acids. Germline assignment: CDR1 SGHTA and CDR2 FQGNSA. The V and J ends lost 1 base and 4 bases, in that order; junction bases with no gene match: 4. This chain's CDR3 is CASSLGDSWNQPQHF. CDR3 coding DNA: TGTGCCAGCAGCTTAGGGGACAGTTGGAATCAGCCCCAGCATTTT.

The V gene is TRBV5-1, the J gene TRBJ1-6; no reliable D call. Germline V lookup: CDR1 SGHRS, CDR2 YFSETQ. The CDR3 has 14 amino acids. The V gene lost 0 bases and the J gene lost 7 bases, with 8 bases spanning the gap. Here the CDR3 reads CASSLAVRNSPLHF. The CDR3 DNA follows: TGCGCCAGCAGCTTGGCGGTTCGAAATTCACCCCTCCACTTT.

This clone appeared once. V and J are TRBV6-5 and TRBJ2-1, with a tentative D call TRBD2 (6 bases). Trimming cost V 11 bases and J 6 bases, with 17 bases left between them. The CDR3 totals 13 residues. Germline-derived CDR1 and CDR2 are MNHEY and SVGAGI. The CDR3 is CAARLVLGNEQFF. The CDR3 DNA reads TGTGCCGCTAGACTAGTGCTAGGCAATGAGCAGTTCTTC.

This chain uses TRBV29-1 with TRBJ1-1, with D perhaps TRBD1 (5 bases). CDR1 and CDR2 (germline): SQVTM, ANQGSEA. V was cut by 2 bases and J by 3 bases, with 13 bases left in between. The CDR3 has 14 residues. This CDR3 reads CSVERQPGDTEAFF. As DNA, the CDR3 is TGCAGCGTTGAAAGACAGCCGGGGGACACTGAAGCTTTCTTT.

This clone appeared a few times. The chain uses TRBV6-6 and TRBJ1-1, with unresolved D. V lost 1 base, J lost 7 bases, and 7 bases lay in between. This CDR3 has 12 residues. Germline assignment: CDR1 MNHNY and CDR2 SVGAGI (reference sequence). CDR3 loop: CASSYYPLEAFF. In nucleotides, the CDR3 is TGTGCCAGCAGTTACTACCCCCTTGAAGCTTTCTTT.

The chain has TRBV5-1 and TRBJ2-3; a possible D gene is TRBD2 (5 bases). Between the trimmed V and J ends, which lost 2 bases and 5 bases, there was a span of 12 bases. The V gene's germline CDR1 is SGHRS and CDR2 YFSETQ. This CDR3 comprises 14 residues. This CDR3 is CASSFPLAEDTQYF. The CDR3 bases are TGCGCCAGCAGCTTTCCCCTAGCAGAAGATACGCAGTATTTT. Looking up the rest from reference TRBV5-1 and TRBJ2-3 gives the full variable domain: KAGVTQTPRYLIKTRGQQVTLSCSPISGHRSVSWYQQTPGQGLQFLFEYFSETQRNKGNFPGRFSGRQFSNSRSEMNVSTLELGDSALYLCASSFPLAEDTQYFGPGTRLTVL.

CDR3 region: CASSQGTESLYEQYF. CDR3 DNA sequence: TGTGCCAGCAGCCAAGGGACAGAAAGTTTGTACGAGCAGTACTTC. This chain connects TRBV3-1 (or the pseudogene TRBV3-2) to TRBJ2-7; possible D gene TRBD1, 6 bases. V dropped 1 base and J dropped 4 bases, with 14 bases sitting between them. There are 15 residues in the CDR3. The germline CDR1 and CDR2 sequences are LGHDT and YNNKEL (reference sequence).

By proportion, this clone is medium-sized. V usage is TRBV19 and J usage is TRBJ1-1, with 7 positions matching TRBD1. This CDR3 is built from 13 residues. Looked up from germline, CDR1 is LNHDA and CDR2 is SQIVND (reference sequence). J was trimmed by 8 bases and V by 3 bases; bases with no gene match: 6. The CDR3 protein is CASSIEGGAEAFF. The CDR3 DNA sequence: TGTGCCAGTAGTATTGAAGGGGGCGCGGAAGCTTTCTTT. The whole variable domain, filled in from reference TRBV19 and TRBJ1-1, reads DGGITQSPKYLFRKEGQNVTLSCEQNLNHDAMYWYRQDPGQGLRLIYYSQIVNDFQKGDIAEGYSVSREKKESFPLTVTSAQKNPTAFYLCASSIEGGAEAFFGQGTRLTVV.

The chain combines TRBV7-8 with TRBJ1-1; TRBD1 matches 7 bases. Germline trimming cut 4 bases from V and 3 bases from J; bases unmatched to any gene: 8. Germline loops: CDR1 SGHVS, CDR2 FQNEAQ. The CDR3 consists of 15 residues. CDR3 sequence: CASSSRTGGDTEAFF. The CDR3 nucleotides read TGTGCCAGCAGCTCGAGGACAGGAGGGGACACTGAAGCTTTCTTT.

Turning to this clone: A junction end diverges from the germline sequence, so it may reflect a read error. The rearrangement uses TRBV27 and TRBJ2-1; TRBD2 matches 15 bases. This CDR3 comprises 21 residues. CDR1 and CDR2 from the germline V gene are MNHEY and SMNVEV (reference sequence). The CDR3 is CASSLWGLAGGGLSSYNEQFF. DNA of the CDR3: TGTGCGAGCAGTTTATGGGGACTAGCGGGAGGTGGGCTAAGTTCCTACAATGAGCAGTTCTTC.

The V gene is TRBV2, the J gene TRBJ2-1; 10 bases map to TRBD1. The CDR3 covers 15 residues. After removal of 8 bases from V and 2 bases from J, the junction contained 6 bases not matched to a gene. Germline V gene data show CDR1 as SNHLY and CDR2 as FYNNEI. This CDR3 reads CASWAGQGTYNEQFF. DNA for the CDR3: TGTGCCAGCTGGGCGGGACAGGGGACCTACAATGAGCAGTTCTTC.

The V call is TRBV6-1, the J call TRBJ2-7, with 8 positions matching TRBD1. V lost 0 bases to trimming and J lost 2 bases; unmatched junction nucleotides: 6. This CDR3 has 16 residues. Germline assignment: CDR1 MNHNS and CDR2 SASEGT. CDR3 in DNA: TGTGCCAGCAGTGAAGCGCTGACAGGGGTTACCTACGAGCAGTACTTC. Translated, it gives CASSEALTGVTYEQYF.

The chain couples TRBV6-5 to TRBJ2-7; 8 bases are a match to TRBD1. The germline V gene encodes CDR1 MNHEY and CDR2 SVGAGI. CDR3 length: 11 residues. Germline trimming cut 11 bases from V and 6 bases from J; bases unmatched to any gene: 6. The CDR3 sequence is CALGQGVEQYF. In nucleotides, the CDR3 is TGTGCCCTAGGACAGGGTGTCGAGCAGTACTTC.

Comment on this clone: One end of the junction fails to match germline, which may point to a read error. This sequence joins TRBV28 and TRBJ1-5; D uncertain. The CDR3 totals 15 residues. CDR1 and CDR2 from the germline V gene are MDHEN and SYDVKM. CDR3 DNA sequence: TGTGCCAGCAGTTTGGCCGACATTAGCAATCGGCCCCAGCATTTT. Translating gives CASSLADISNRPQHF.

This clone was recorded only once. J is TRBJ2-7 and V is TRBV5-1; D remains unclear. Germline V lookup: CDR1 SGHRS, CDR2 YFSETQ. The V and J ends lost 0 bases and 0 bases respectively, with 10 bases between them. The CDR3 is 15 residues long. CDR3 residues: CASSLEGFPSYEQYF. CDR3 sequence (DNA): TGCGCCAGCAGCTTGGAAGGGTTTCCCTCCTACGAGCAGTACTTC.

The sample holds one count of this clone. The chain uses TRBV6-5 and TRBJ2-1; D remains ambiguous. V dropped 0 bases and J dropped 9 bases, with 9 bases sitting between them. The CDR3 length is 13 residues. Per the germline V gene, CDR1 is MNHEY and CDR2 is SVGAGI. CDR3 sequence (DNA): TGTGCCAGCAGTTACTCTCTCGCGAGTGAGCAGTTCTTC. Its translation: CASSYSLASEQFF.